This TCR beta chain came from a study of blood T cell repertoires in COVID-19. Study information: Collection of acute and convalescent COVID-19 samples took place in the United States, Italy and Spain.

The recovered donors of Cohort 3 showed two negative PCRs, clearance, or symptom resolution. To note about this clone: Other DNA sequences of this sample code for an identical CDR3.

Methods used by the authors: Estimation of nucleated cell counts was performed using reference gene primer amplification. The method was immunoSEQ multiplex PCR; TCRdb's version includes in-frame clones alone and lacks a portion of them. Clonal size and the V and J genes are those of that table, whereas D and trimming came from the DNA. The sample holds more than 200,000 clones, around 80% seen once. This CDR3 spans 14 amino acids. After removal of 1 base from V and 2 bases from J, the junction contained 2 bases not matched to a gene. CDR1 and CDR2 from the germline V gene are SNHLY and FYNNEI. This rearrangement joins TRBV2 to TRBJ2-7; TRBD1 agrees at 7 bases. Sequenced: PBMCs or T cells enriched from blood (not recorded which). The TCR was taken from a man in his sixties who had recovered from COVID-19. The CDR3 loop is CASSEGQGAYEQYF. The CDR3 nucleotides read TGTGCCAGCAGTGAAGGACAGGGTGCCTACGAGCAGTACTTC.